Listed below are T cell receptor beta chains from one sample, sequenced in a study of shared clonotypes between healthy human individuals. The protocol was immunoSEQ multiplex PCR, while the TCRdb copy is restricted to in-frame clones and leaves out a portion. The sample consists of 2,100,000 or so clones, about 94% of them appearing once. The sequenced sample consisted of naive CD4+ T cells sorted from blood. These receptors all stem from a young man in good health. Both conserved end residues are part of each CDR3. The D gene is left open where the match is weak. Clone sizes are given selectively: once, few, many, or a class where the clone is expanded.

D gene	V gene	J gene	clone size	CDR3 protein	CDR3 DNA
-	TRBV5-1	TRBJ2-5	-	CASSLAGAGETQYF	TGCGCCAGCAGCTTGGCGGGGGCGGGAGAGACCCAGTACTTC
-	TRBV19	TRBJ1-6	-	CASSTPENSPLHF	TGTGCCAGTAGTACGCCCGAGAATTCACCCCTCCACTTT
TRBD2	TRBV6-1	TRBJ2-3	-	CASRQRGSLTDTQYF	TGTGCCAGCAGGCAGCGGGGGTCGCTCACAGATACGCAGTATTTT
-	TRBV5-1	TRBJ2-7	-	CASSGPSYEQYF	TGCGCCAGCAGCGGTCCTTCCTACGAGCAGTACTTC
-	TRBV30	TRBJ1-4	once	CAWSVLDSRNEKLFF	TGTGCCTGGAGTGTACTCGACAGTCGTAATGAAAAACTGTTTTTT
-	TRBV30	TRBJ1-3	-	CAWSVSVSGNTIYF	TGTGCCTGGAGTGTGTCGGTCTCTGGAAACACCATATATTTT
TRBD1	TRBV28	TRBJ2-2	-	CATIRQGAGELFF	TGTGCCACCATACGACAGGGGGCCGGGGAGCTGTTTTTT
-	TRBV10-2	TRBJ2-7	-	CASGRGGEQYF	TGCGCCAGCGGCAGGGGCGGCGAGCAGTACTTC
-	TRBV2	TRBJ1-5	-	CASMDLNQPQHF	TGTGCCAGCATGGACCTCAATCAGCCCCAGCATTTT
-	TRBV2	TRBJ1-2	-	CASLLDSYGYTF	TGTGCCAGCCTCCTCGACAGCTATGGCTACACCTTC
-	TRBV18	TRBJ2-1	-	CASSPNGRDSYNEQFF	TGTGCCAGCTCACCAAATGGTAGGGACTCCTACAATGAGCAGTTCTTC
-	TRBV7-2	TRBJ2-2	-	CASSLWSGTTGELFF	TGTGCCAGCAGCTTATGGTCAGGGACCACCGGGGAGCTGTTTTTT
-	TRBV7-8	TRBJ2-3	-	CASSLPQEGSSTDTQYF	TGTGCCAGCAGCTTACCCCAGGAGGGATCTAGCACAGATACGCAGTATTTT
-	TRBV30	TRBJ2-2	-	CAWSVGFGPGELFF	TGTGCCTGGAGTGTGGGGTTTGGTCCCGGGGAGCTGTTTTTT
-	TRBV10-2	TRBJ2-7	once	CASRASRSRAPYEQYF	TGCGCCAGCAGGGCGTCTAGATCCCGGGCCCCCTACGAGCAGTACTTC
-	TRBV7-2	TRBJ2-7	-	CASSSIGTTFYEQYF	TGTGCCAGCAGCAGCATCGGGACCACCTTCTACGAGCAGTACTTC
-	TRBV9	TRBJ1-6	-	CASSVEPTGNSPLHF	TGTGCCAGCAGCGTAGAACCGACAGGCAATTCACCCCTCCACTTT
-	TRBV19	TRBJ1-1	few	CASRPTNTEAFF	TGTGCCAGTAGACCGACTAACACTGAAGCTTTCTTT